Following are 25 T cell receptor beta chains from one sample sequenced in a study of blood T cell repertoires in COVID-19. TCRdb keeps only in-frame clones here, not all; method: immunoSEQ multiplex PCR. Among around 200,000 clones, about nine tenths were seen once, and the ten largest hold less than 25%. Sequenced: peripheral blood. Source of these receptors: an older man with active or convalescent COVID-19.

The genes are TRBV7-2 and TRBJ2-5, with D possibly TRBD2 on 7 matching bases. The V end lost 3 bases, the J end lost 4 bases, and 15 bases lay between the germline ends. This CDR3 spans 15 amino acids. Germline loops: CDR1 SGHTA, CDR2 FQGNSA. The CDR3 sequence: CASSLNGGLRETQYF. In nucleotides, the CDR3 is TGTGCCAGCAGCTTGAACGGGGGGCTCCGAGAGACCCAGTACTTC.

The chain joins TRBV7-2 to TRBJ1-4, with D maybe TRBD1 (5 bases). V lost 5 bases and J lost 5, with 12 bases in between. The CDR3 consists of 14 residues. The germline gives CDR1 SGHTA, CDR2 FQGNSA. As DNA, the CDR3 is TGTGCCAGCAGCCAAAATACAGGAAATGAAAAACTGTTTTTT. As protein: CASSQNTGNEKLFF.

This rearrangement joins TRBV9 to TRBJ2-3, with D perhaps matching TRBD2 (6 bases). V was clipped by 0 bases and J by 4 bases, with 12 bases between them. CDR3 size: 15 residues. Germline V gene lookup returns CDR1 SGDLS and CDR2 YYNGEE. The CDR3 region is CASSVDGGEADTQYF. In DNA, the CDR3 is TGTGCCAGCAGCGTAGATGGCGGGGAAGCAGATACGCAGTATTTT.

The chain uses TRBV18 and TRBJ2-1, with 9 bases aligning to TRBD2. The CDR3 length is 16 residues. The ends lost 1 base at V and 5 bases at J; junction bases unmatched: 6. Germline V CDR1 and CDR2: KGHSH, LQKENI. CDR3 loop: CASSPRLADRNNEQFF. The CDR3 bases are TGTGCCAGCTCACCACGACTAGCGGACCGGAACAATGAGCAGTTCTTC.

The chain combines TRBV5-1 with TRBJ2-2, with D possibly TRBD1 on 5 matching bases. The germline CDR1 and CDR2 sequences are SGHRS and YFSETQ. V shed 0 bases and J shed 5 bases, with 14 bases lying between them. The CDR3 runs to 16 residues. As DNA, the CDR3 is TGCGCCAGCAGCTTGGCCGAAAGGGGTAGAACCGGGGAGCTGTTTTTT. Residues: CASSLAERGRTGELFF.

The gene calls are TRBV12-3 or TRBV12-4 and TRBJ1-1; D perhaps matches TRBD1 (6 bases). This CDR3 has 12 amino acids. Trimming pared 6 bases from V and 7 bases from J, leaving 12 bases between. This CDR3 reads CASSRGTLEAFF. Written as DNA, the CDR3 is TGTGCCAGCAGCCGTGGGACACTTGAAGCTTTCTTT.

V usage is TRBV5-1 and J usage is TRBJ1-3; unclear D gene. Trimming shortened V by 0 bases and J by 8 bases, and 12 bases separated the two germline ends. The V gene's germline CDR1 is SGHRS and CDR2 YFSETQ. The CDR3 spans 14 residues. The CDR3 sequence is CASSLGGQLDTIYF. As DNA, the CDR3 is TGCGCCAGCAGCTTGGGCGGGCAACTGGACACCATATATTTT.

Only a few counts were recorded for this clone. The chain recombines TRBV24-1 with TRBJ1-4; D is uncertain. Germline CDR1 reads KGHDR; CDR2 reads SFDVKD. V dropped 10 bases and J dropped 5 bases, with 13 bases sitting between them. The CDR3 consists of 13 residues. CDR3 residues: CATVRVPNEKLFF. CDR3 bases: TGTGCCACGGTACGGGTCCCCAATGAAAAACTGTTTTTT.

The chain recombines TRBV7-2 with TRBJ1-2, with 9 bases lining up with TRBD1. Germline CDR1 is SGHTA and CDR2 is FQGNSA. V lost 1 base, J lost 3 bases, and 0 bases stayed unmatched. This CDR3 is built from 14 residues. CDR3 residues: CASSLGTGDYGYTF. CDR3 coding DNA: TGTGCCAGCAGCTTAGGGACAGGGGACTATGGCTACACCTTC.

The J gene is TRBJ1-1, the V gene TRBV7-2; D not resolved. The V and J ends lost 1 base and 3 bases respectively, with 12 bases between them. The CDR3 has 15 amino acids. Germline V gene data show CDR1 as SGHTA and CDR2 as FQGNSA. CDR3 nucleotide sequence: TGTGCCAGCAGCTTAGTACTAGGCCTCGACACTGAAGCTTTCTTT. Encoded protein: CASSLVLGLDTEAFF.

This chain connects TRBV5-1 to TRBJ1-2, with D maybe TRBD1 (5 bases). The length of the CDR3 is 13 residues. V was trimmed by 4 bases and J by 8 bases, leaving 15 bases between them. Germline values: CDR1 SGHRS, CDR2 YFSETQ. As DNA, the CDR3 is TGCGCCAGCAGCGACGGGGGGTCCTGGGGCTACACCTTC. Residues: CASSDGGSWGYTF.

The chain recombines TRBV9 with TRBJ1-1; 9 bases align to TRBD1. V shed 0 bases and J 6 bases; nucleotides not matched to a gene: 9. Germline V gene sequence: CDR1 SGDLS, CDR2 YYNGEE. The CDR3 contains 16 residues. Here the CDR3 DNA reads TGTGCCAGCAGCGTAGGCTGGGGGACAGGGATGGCTGAAGCTTTCTTT. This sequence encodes CASSVGWGTGMAEAFF.

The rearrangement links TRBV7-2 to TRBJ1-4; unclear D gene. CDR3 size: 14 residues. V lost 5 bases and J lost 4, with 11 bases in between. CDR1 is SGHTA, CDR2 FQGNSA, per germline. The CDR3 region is CASSRGGFNEKLFF. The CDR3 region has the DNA TGTGCCAGCAGCCGGGGAGGGTTTAATGAAAAACTGTTTTTT.

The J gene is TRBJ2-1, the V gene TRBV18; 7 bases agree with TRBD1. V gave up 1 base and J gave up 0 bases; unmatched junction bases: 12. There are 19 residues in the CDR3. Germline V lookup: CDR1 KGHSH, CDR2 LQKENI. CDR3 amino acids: CASSPLGTVLGSSYNEQFF. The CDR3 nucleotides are TGTGCCAGCTCACCACTCGGGACAGTACTAGGCAGCTCCTACAATGAGCAGTTCTTC.

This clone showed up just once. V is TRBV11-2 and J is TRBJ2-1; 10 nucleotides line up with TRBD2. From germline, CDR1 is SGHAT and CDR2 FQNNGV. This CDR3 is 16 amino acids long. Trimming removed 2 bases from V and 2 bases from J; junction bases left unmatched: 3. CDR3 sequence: CASSLSGGATYNEQFF. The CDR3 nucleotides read TGTGCCAGCAGCTTAAGCGGGGGGGCTACCTACAATGAGCAGTTCTTC.

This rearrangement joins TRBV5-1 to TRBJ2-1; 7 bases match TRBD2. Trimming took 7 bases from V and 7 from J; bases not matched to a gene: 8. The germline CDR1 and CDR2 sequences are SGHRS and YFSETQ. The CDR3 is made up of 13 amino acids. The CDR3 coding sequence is TGCGCCAGCCTCCAATGGGGGGGGAATGAGCAGTTCTTC. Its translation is CASLQWGGNEQFF.

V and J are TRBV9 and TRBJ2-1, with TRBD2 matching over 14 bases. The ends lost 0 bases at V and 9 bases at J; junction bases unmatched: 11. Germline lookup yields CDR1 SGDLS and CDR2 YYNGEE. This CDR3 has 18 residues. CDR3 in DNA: TGTGCCAGCAGCGTAGCTACGTTCGCCGGGACTAGCGGGAGTGAGCAGTTCTTC. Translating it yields CASSVATFAGTSGSEQFF.

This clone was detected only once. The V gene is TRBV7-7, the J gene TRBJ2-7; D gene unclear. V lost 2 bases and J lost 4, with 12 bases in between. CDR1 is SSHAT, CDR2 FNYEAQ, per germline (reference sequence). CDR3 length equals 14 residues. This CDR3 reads CASSLMAGSYEQYF. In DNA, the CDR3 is TGTGCCAGCAGCTTAATGGCTGGCTCGTACGAGCAGTACTTC.

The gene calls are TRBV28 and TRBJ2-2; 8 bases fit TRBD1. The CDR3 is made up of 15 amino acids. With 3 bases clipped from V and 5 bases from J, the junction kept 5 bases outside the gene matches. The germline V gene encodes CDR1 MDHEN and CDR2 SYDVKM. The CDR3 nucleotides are TGTGCCAGCAGTTTTGACAGGGGTAGAACCGGGGAGCTGTTTTTT. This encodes CASSFDRGRTGELFF. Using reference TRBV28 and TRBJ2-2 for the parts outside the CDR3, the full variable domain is DVKVTQSSRYLVKRTGEKVFLECVQDMDHENMFWYRQDPGLGLRLIYFSYDVKMKEKGDIPEGYSVSREKKERFSLILESASTNQTSMYLCASSFDRGRTGELFFGEGSRLTVL.

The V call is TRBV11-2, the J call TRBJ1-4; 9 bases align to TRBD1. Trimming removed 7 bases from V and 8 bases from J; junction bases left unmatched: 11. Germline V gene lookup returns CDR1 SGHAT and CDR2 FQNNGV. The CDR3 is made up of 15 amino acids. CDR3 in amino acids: CASTSGQGVWEKLFF. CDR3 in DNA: TGTGCCAGCACGTCGGGACAGGGCGTCTGGGAAAAACTGTTTTTT.

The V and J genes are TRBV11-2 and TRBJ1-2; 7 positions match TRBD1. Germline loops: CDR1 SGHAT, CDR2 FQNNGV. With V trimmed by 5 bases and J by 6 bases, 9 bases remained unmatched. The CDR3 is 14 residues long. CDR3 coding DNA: TGTGCCAGCAGCCAATCCGACAGGGATCATGGCTACACCTTC. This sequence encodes CASSQSDRDHGYTF.

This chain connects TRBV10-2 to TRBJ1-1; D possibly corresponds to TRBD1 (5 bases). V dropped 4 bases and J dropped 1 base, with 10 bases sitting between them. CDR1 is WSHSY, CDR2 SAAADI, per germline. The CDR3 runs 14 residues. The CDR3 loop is CASSAWTPNTEAFF. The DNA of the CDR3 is TGCGCCAGCAGTGCTTGGACACCGAACACTGAAGCTTTCTTT.

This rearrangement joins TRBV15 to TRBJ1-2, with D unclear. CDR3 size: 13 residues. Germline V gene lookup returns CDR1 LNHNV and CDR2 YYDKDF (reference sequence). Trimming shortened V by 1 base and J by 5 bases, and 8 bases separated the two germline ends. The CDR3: CATSRAAGYGYTF. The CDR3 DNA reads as TGTGCCACCAGCAGAGCGGCGGGGTATGGCTACACCTTC.

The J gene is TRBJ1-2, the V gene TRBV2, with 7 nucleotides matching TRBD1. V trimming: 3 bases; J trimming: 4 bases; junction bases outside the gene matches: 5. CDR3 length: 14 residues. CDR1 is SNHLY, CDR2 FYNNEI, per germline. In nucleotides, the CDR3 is TGTGCCAGCAGTGAGGGACAGAAAATCTATGGCTACACCTTC. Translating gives CASSEGQKIYGYTF.

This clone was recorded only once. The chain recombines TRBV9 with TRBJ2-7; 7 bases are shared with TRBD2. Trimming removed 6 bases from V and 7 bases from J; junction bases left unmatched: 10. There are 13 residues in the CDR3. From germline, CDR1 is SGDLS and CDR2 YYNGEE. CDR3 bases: TGTGCCAGCACCGCGGGAGAGCGCGGGGAGCAGTACTTC. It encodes CASTAGERGEQYF.